Shown below are 3 T cell receptor beta chains from a single sample sequenced in a study of shared clonotypes between healthy human individuals. Sequenced by immunoSEQ multiplex PCR; TCRdb stores in-frame clones only, minus some. Among 2.3 million or so clones listed, more than 80% were seen once. The sequenced sample consisted of naive CD4+ T cells from PBMCs. Subset denoted: CD45RA+ positively selected. Receptors were obtained from a man between 18 and 35 years old in good health. Some clones in this sample may be carry-over from other donors' samples.

The chain joins TRBV5-8 to TRBJ1-1; D is possibly TRBD1 (5 bases). Germline V CDR1 and CDR2: SGHTS, YDEGEE. The CDR3 has 16 amino acids. V lost 0 bases, J lost 5 bases, and 17 bases lay in between. Here the CDR3 DNA reads TGTGCCAGCAGCTTGGTCGTTTTGCAGGGTCGGACTGAAGCTTTCTTT. Protein: CASSLVVLQGRTEAFF.

The chain joins TRBV5-5 to TRBJ1-3; D call uncertain. Germline V gene lookup returns CDR1 SGHKS and CDR2 YYEKEE (reference sequence). V lost 1 base to trimming and J lost 4 bases, with 12 bases between them. The length of the CDR3 is 15 residues. The CDR3 region has the DNA TGTGCCAGCAGCTTGACTCTCACGCGGGGAAACACCATATATTTT. It translates to CASSLTLTRGNTIYF. The variable domain in full, completed from reference TRBV5-5 and TRBJ1-3, reads DAGVTQSPTHLIKTRGQQVTLRCSPISGHKSVSWYQQVLGQGPQFIFQYYEKEERGRGNFPDRFSARQFPNYSSELNVNALLLGDSALYLCASSLTLTRGNTIYFGEGSWLTVV.

The chain links TRBV18 to TRBJ1-4; D gene ambiguous. Germline-derived CDR1 and CDR2 are KGHSH and LQKENI. V was clipped by 2 bases and J by 1 base, with 5 bases between them. This CDR3 region has 14 residues. The CDR3 reads CASSPALTNEKLFF. CDR3 coding DNA: TGTGCCAGCTCACCAGCCTTAACTAATGAAAAACTGTTTTTT.